The subject of this entry is one T cell receptor beta chain. Antigen specificity is unknown. The CDR3 contains 16 residues. The ends lost 1 base at V and 6 bases at J; junction bases unmatched: 9. Germline CDR1 is SGHRS and CDR2 is YFSETQ. This specimen belongs to a study of blood T cells in healthy people across ages. Points from the study as a whole: With age, beta diversity per million T cells declined roughly linearly, significantly by approximately 40.

For the second PCR, which ran for roughly 6 to 12 cycles, a sample-barcoded 5' primer and a J-beta primer mix were used. TCRdb fed the 5' RACE reads into MiXCR, producing one record per CDR3 protein. The table has about 570,000 distinct CDR3 sequences, roughly a quarter seen once. These data also formed part of another study, on T cells of mothers and their children.

The chain recombines TRBV5-1 with TRBJ2-1; TRBD2 matches at 8 bases. The receptor comes from a boy younger than 10 in good health. The sequenced material came from blood. The CDR3 is CASSLYQGLVFNEQFF. CDR3 nucleotide sequence: TGCGCCAGCAGCTTGTACCAGGGACTAGTATTCAATGAGCAGTTCTTC.